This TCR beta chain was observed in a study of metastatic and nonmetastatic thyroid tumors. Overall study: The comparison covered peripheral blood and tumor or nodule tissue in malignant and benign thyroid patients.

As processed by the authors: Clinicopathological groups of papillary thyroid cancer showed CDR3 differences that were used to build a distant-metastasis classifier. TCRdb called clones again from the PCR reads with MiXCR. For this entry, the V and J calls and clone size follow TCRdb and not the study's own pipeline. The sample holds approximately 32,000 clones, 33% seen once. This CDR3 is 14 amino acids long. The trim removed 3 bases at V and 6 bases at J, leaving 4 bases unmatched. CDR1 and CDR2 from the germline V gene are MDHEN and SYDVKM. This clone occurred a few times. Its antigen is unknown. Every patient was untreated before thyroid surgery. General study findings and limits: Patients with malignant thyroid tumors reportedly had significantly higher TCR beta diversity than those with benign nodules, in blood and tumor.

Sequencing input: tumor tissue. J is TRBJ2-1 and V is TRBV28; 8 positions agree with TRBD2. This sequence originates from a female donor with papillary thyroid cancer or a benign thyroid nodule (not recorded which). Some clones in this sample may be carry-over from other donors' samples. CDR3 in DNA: TGTGCCAGCAGTTTCTCCCTAGCGGGCAATGAGCAGTTCTTC. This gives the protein CASSFSLAGNEQFF.